This TCR beta chain was sequenced for a study of blood T cell repertoires in COVID-19. Whole-study context: Samples of COVID-19 (acute and convalescent) were obtained from the United States, Italy and Spain. The analysed material was cDNA or gDNA that came from T cells, B-cell-depleted T cells, or PBMCs.

As processed by the authors: Researchers report that nucleated cell counts were estimated from reference gene primer amplification. Sequenced by immunoSEQ multiplex PCR; TCRdb stores in-frame clones only, minus some. The DNA was the basis for D and trimming; V, J and clone size are from that table. The profile shows approximately 200,000 clones, about 80% of them singletons. V lost 6 bases and J 0 bases, leaving 16 bases between the germline ends. Germline loops: CDR1 MNHEY, CDR2 SMNVEV (reference sequence). There are 16 residues in the CDR3. The chain is built from TRBV27 and TRBJ2-3; D is unclear. The receptor was derived from a woman older than 75 with COVID-19, enrolled during active disease. Sequenced sample: peripheral blood. The CDR3 sequence is CASRPSWSSSTDTQYF. CDR3 DNA: TGTGCCAGCAGGCCAAGCTGGAGTTCTAGCACAGATACGCAGTATTTT.